This entry describes one TCR beta chain. The antigen is unknown. This record comes from a study of cytomegalovirus exposure and HLA in healthy donors. Study results and caveats: Association of a missense DCLRE1C variant with TCR beta V- and J-gene trimming was reported in a later analysis.

The germline gives CDR1 SGHRS, CDR2 YFSETQ. The length of the CDR3 is 14 residues. The J segment lost 5 bases and the V segment lost 2 bases, leaving 2 bases of the junction unmatched. Vbeta (60) and Jbeta (13) primers were used in the PCR. Profiled with immunoSEQ multiplex PCR; TCRdb holds only in-frame clones, not every one. The sample records some 120,000 clones, about four fifths being singletons. This chain uses TRBV5-1 with TRBJ1-5; 9 nucleotides match TRBD1. Sequencing was performed on PBMCs. The sequence came from a woman aged 40 to 50 in good health and CMV-seropositive. The CDR3 DNA reads TGCGCCAGCAGCTTCAGGACAGGGGATCAGCCCCAGCATTTT. Translation gives CASSFRTGDQPQHF.